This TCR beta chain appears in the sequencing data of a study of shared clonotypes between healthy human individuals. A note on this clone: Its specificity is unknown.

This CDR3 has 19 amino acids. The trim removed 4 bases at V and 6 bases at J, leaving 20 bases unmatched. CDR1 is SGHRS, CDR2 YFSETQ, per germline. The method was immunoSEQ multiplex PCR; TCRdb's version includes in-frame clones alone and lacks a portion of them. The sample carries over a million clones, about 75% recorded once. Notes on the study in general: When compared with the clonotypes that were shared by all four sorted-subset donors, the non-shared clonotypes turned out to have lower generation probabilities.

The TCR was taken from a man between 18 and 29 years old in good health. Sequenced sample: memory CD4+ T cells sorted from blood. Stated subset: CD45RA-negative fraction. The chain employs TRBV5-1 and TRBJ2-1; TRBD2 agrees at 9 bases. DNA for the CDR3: TGCGCCAGCAGCATAAGCCCAGCGGGGGGAACTTTGAGGGTCAATGAGCAGTTCTTC. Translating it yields CASSISPAGGTLRVNEQFF. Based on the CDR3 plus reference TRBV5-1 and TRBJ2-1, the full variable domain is KAGVTQTPRYLIKTRGQQVTLSCSPISGHRSVSWYQQTPGQGLQFLFEYFSETQRNKGNFPGRFSGRQFSNSRSEMNVSTLELGDSALYLCASSISPAGGTLRVNEQFFGPGTRLTVL.